This T cell receptor beta chain stems from a study of radiotherapy plus CTLA-4 blockade in lung cancer (dated by TCRdb to 2017 to 2018). Background for the entire study: Objective responses occurred in about 20% of enrolled patients, and around 30% achieved disease control. What the authors observed across the whole study: The strongest predictors of response were reported to be early dynamic shifts in blood T cell clones along with a rise in serum interferon-beta following radiation. After treatment with radiotherapy and ipilimumab, TCR clones that originated in tumors expanded in peripheral blood.

Of note for this clone: Its antigen remains undetermined. No base qualities exist here, and no much larger clone lies one base off it.

Focal radiation therapy combined with CTLA-4 blockade (ipilimumab) was tested in patients with chemo-refractory metastatic non-small-cell lung cancer. The germline V gene (reference sequence) supplies CDR1 SGHKS and CDR2 YYEKEE. Spanning cysteine to phenylalanine, the CDR3 consists of 14 amino acids. The DNA shown is the 42-base CDR3, in frame from base 1. The V end loses 6 bases and the J end loses 8 bases, and a stretch of 20 bases separates them. The protocol used for the library was the immunoSEQ multiplex PCR assay. This immuneACCESS table, as held by TCRdb, lists in-frame sequences with V and J called but not all clones. Of the missing ones, under half trace to an unresolved V gene in checked studies; the others have no known cause. The sample data list 35,000 to 40,000 clones, and around 86% of these were observed just once. 22% of the sample is in the top ten clones.

The source of this sequence is a human donor with non-small cell lung cancer whose response to radiotherapy plus ipilimumab could not be evaluated. The chain uses TRBV5-5 and TRBJ1-2; TRBD1 might be the D gene, on 5 matching bases. The source was peripheral blood, collected from a patient treated with radiotherapy plus ipilimumab. The DNA sequence is given as TGTGCCAGCAACCCCCGGGGGTTGACGCTCGGCTACACCTTC. It is translated as CASNPRGLTLGYTF.